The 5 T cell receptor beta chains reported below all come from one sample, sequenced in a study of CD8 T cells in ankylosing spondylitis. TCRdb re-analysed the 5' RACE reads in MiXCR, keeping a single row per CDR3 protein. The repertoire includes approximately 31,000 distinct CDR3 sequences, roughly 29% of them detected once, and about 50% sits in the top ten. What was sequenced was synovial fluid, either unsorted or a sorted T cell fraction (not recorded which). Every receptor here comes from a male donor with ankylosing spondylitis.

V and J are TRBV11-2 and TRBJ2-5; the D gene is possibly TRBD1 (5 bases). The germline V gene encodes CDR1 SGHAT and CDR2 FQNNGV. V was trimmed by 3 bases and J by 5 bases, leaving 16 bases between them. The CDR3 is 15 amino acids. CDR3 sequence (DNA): TGTGCCAGCAGCTTGCGACAGCCGTCATGGGAGACCCAGTACTTC. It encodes CASSLRQPSWETQYF.

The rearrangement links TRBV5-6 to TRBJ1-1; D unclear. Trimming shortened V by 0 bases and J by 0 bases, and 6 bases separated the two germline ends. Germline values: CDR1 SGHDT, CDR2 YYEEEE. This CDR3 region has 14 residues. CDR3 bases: TGTGCCAGCAGCTTGGTAAGATTGAACACTGAAGCTTTCTTT. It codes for CASSLVRLNTEAFF. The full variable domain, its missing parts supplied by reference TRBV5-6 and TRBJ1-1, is DAGVTQSPTHLIKTRGQQVTLRCSPKSGHDTVSWYQQALGQGPQFIFQYYEEEERQRGNFPDRFSGHQFPNYSSELNVNALLLGDSALYLCASSLVRLNTEAFFGQGTRLTVV.

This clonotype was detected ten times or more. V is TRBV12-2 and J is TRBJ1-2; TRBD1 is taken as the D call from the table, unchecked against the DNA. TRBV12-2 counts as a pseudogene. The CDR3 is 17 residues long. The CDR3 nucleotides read TGTGCAAGTCGCTTAGCGCGGGGGGACAGGGCTAACTATGGCTACACCTTC. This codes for CASRLARGDRANYGYTF.

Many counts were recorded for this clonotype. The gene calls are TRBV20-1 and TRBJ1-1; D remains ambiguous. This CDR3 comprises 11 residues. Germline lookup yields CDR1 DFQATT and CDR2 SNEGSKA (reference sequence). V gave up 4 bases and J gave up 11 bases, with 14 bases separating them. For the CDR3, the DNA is TGCAGTGCTAACGAGGAACTTCGGGCTTTCTTT. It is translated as CSANEELRAFF.

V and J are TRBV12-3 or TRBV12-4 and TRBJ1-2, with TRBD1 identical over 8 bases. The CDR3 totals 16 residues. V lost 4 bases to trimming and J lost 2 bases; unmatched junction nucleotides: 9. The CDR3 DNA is TGTGCCAGCAGTTGGTGGACAGGGCTGGGGAACTATGGCTACACCTTC. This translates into CASSWWTGLGNYGYTF.